The next 29 T cell receptor beta chains were all read from a single sample in a study of T cells in Graves' hyperthyroidism and ophthalmopathy. The CDR3 regions of TCR beta were amplified from RNA transcripts. The HTBI primer set served for first-round RT-PCR of the TCR CDR3. Via MiXCR, TCRdb re-called the multiplex PCR reads, giving one row per CDR3 protein. The sample lists 250,000 to 400,000 distinct CDR3 sequences; roughly an eighth were seen once. Sequencing was done on a sample of blood. These TCRs come from a woman aged 40 to 55 with Graves' ophthalmopathy.

This clonotype was recorded many times. The rearrangement links TRBV3-1 to TRBJ1-1; TRBD1 might be the D (5 bases). The CDR3 length is 12 residues. V lost 5 bases to trimming and J lost 9 bases, with 13 bases between them. CDR1 and CDR2 (germline): LGHDT, YNNKEL (reference sequence). This chain's CDR3 is CASSSTGQKAFF. CDR3 DNA sequence: TGTGCCAGCAGCAGTACGGGGCAGAAAGCTTTCTTT. The variable domain in full, completed from reference TRBV3-1 and TRBJ1-1, reads DTAVSQTPKYLVTQMGNDKSIKCEQNLGHDTMYWYKQDSKKFLKIMFSYNNKELIINETVPNRFSPKSPDKAHLNLHINSLELGDSAVYFCASSSTGQKAFFGQGTRLTVV.

A few counts support this clonotype. The chain employs TRBV29-1 and TRBJ1-2; 7 nucleotides agree with TRBD1. Germline CDR1 is SQVTM and CDR2 is ANQGSEA. V dropped 6 bases and J dropped 8; count of bases not matched to a gene: 6. The CDR3 contains 11 residues. The CDR3 DNA reads as TGCAGCGTGGGAGGGGGCGGCGGCTACACCTTC. Its protein product is CSVGGGGGYTF.

This chain joins TRBV5-5 and TRBJ2-7, with 9 positions matching TRBD2. The CDR3 is 15 residues long. Germline CDR1 is SGHKS and CDR2 is YYEKEE (reference sequence). V lost 2 bases, J lost 2 bases, and 5 bases stayed unmatched. The CDR3 DNA reads as TGTGCCAGCAGCTTAGCGGGGGGAGGGACCTACGAGCAGTACTTC. The encoded protein is CASSLAGGGTYEQYF.

This clonotype showed up many times. The V call is TRBV5-6, the J call TRBJ1-6; 7 nucleotides line up with TRBD1. The V gene's germline CDR1 is SGHDT and CDR2 YYEEEE. The CDR3 sequence is 13 residues long. V lost 2 bases and J lost 8; bases outside the gene matches: 1. The CDR3 region is CASSFGTDSPLHF. Written as DNA, the CDR3 is TGTGCCAGCAGCTTCGGGACAGATTCACCCCTCCACTTT.

This clonotype occurred many times. The chain is built from TRBV14 and TRBJ2-5, with D perhaps TRBD1 or TRBD2 (5 bases each). Germline V gene data show CDR1 as SGHDN and CDR2 as FVKESK. Trimming removed 0 bases from V and 3 bases from J, with 17 bases in between. This CDR3 contains 17 residues. DNA for the CDR3: TGTGCCAGCAGCCAAGATGAGGGGCCAGGGTCTGAAGAGACCCAGTACTTC. Protein: CASSQDEGPGSEETQYF.

This clonotype was picked up a small number of times. It may be a read error: a sequence one base away is much more abundant. The V gene is TRBV6-1, the J gene TRBJ2-3; 10 bases are a match to TRBD1. The CDR3 contains 16 residues. V dropped 6 bases and J dropped 2; count of bases not matched to a gene: 8. Germline-derived CDR1 and CDR2 are MNHNS and SASEGT. As DNA, the CDR3 is TGTGCCAGCAGCTCCGGGACAGGGGAGATCACAGATACGCAGTATTTT. Protein: CASSSGTGEITDTQYF.

The gene calls are TRBV7-8 and TRBJ1-2; maybe TRBD1 (6 bases). V gave up 4 bases and J gave up 6 bases, with 18 bases separating them. The CDR3 is 15 amino acids. Germline assignment: CDR1 SGHVS and CDR2 FQNEAQ. The CDR3 DNA reads TGTGCCAGCAGCTCGACAGGATCTCAAAACCATGGCTACACCTTC. It yields the protein CASSSTGSQNHGYTF.

Ten or more counts support this clonotype. The chain couples TRBV13 to TRBJ2-4; TRBD1 is a possible D gene (6 bases). CDR3 length: 13 residues. Looked up from germline, CDR1 is PRHDT and CDR2 is FYEKMQ (reference sequence). The V end was cut by 4 bases, the J end by 4 bases, with 8 bases between. The CDR3 here is CASSSGEKNIQYF. The CDR3 nucleotides read TGTGCCAGCAGCTCAGGGGAAAAAAACATTCAGTACTTC.

This clonotype was seen repeatedly, ten times or more. The rearrangement uses TRBV20-1 and TRBJ1-6; D is uncertain. CDR3 length equals 12 residues. Germline assignment: CDR1 DFQATT and CDR2 SNEGSKA (reference sequence). Trimming stripped 5 bases from V and 7 bases from J, with 9 bases between. CDR3 amino acids: CSAGSPNSPLHF. CDR3 nucleotides: TGCAGTGCTGGCAGTCCCAATTCACCCCTCCACTTT.

The rearrangement uses TRBV5-1 and TRBJ2-5; tentatively, D is TRBD2 (5 bases). Germline CDR1 and CDR2: SGHRS and YFSETQ. V shed 0 bases and J shed 2 bases, with 11 bases lying between them. This CDR3 comprises 15 residues. This CDR3 reads CASSLGGFVQETQYF. The CDR3 DNA reads as TGCGCCAGCAGCTTGGGCGGGTTTGTGCAAGAGACCCAGTACTTC.

This clonotype appeared many times. The V and J genes are TRBV28 and TRBJ2-1, with 10 bases matching TRBD2. V lost 8 bases to trimming and J lost 3 bases; unmatched junction nucleotides: 7. The germline V gene encodes CDR1 MDHEN and CDR2 SYDVKM. The CDR3 length is 15 residues. The CDR3 nucleotides read TGTGCCAGCGGGAAACTAGCGGGATTCTACAATGAGCAGTTCTTC. It translates to CASGKLAGFYNEQFF.

This clonotype appeared many times. The genes are TRBV12-3 or TRBV12-4 and TRBJ2-3; perhaps TRBD1 as D (6 bases). The CDR3 runs 13 residues. With 5 bases removed from V and 7 bases from J, the gap between germline ends came to 13 bases. CDR3 residues: CASSPPGHHTQYF. For the CDR3, the DNA is TGTGCCAGCAGTCCCCCGGGACACCATACGCAGTATTTT.

This clonotype was found many times. CDR3 in DNA: TGTGCCAGCAGCCCAGGGCGGTCGGGAGGCACAGATACGCAGTATTTT. It encodes CASSPGRSGGTDTQYF. The chain employs TRBV28 and TRBJ2-3, with TRBD2 as a possible D gene (6 bases). In germline, CDR1 is MDHEN, CDR2 SYDVKM. V dropped 6 bases and J dropped 1 base, with 17 bases sitting between them. The CDR3 runs 16 residues.

V and J are TRBV24-1 and TRBJ2-1; the D call may be TRBD1 or TRBD2 (7 bases each). The CDR3 is 16 amino acids. Trimming stripped 4 bases from V and 7 bases from J, with 19 bases between. CDR1 and CDR2 from the germline V gene are KGHDR and SFDVKD. This chain's CDR3 is CATSDARGGGWNEQFF. The DNA of the CDR3 is TGTGCCACCAGTGACGCCCGGGGAGGGGGCTGGAATGAGCAGTTCTTC.

The chain couples TRBV3-1 to TRBJ2-2; 8 positions agree with TRBD1. CDR1 is LGHDT, CDR2 YNNKEL, per germline (reference sequence). This CDR3 is 17 amino acids long. Germline trimming cut 8 bases from V and 0 bases from J; bases unmatched to any gene: 11. CDR3 amino acids: CASRENTDRANTGELFF. The CDR3 DNA reads as TGTGCCAGCCGCGAAAACACGGACAGGGCGAACACCGGGGAGCTGTTTTTT. Combining the CDR3 with reference TRBV3-1 and TRBJ2-2 gives the whole variable domain DTAVSQTPKYLVTQMGNDKSIKCEQNLGHDTMYWYKQDSKKFLKIMFSYNNKELIINETVPNRFSPKSPDKAHLNLHINSLELGDSAVYFCASRENTDRANTGELFFGEGSRLTVL.

This clonotype was found many times. This chain connects TRBV28 to TRBJ1-2; D uncertain. Germline assignment: CDR1 MDHEN and CDR2 SYDVKM. The CDR3 consists of 11 residues. Trimming cost V 2 bases and J 8 bases, with 6 bases left between them. The CDR3 reads CASSLATGYTF. As DNA, the CDR3 is TGTGCCAGCAGTTTAGCAACGGGCTACACCTTC.

This chain connects TRBV19 to TRBJ1-1; D is possibly TRBD1 (6 bases). The V gene lost 4 bases and the J gene lost 6 bases, with 12 bases spanning the gap. Germline CDR1 is LNHDA and CDR2 is SQIVND (reference sequence). The CDR3 is 13 residues long. This CDR3 reads CASSKQGLSEAFF. Here the CDR3 DNA reads TGTGCCAGTAGTAAACAGGGTCTATCTGAAGCTTTCTTT. Supplemented by reference TRBV19 and TRBJ1-1, the full variable domain reads DGGITQSPKYLFRKEGQNVTLSCEQNLNHDAMYWYRQDPGQGLRLIYYSQIVNDFQKGDIAEGYSVSREKKESFPLTVTSAQKNPTAFYLCASSKQGLSEAFFGQGTRLTVV.

This clonotype was seen only a few times. V usage is TRBV6-5 and J usage is TRBJ1-4, with D uncertain. CDR1 is MNHEY and CDR2 is SVGAGI in the germline V gene. This CDR3 contains 13 residues. Trimming stripped 2 bases from V and 7 bases from J, with 8 bases between. CDR3 sequence reads: CASSYPLGEKLFF. In nucleotides, the CDR3 is TGTGCCAGCAGTTACCCCTTGGGTGAAAAACTGTTTTTT.

Many counts were recorded for this clonotype. The V call is TRBV6-1, the J call TRBJ1-5; D is possibly TRBD1 (5 bases). Germline assignment: CDR1 MNHNS and CDR2 SASEGT. V was shortened by 4 bases and J by 7 bases, with 17 bases between the two germline ends. The CDR3 covers 15 residues. The CDR3 bases are TGTGCCAGCAGTGTGGCTCAGGGACTCAACCAGCCCCAGCATTTT. Translating gives CASSVAQGLNQPQHF.

CDR3 residues: CASSLVGTQETQYF. CDR3 DNA: TGTGCCAGCAGCTTGGTCGGGACTCAAGAGACCCAGTACTTC. This rearrangement joins TRBV5-6 to TRBJ2-5; possibly TRBD2 for D (6 bases). This CDR3 contains 14 residues. Trimming pared 0 bases from V and 2 bases from J, leaving 8 bases between. Germline lookup yields CDR1 SGHDT and CDR2 YYEEEE.

This clonotype was seen only a few times. The chain links TRBV30 to TRBJ2-7, with 7 bases aligning to TRBD2. The germline CDR1 and CDR2 sequences are GTSNPN and SVGIG (reference sequence). V shed 5 bases and J 4 bases; nucleotides not matched to a gene: 5. This CDR3 region has 12 residues. CDR3 DNA: TGTGCCTGGGGGGAGGGAGTGTACGAGCAGTACTTC. It specifies CAWGEGVYEQYF.

This clonotype has only a few counts. CDR3 DNA: TGTGCCAGCAGTGACCGGGCCCACCAAGAGACCCAGTACTTC. This translates into CASSDRAHQETQYF. The chain joins TRBV6-1 to TRBJ2-5; D call uncertain. V was clipped by 3 bases and J by 0 bases, with 8 bases between them. The CDR3 loop spans 14 amino acids. Germline CDR1 and CDR2: MNHNS and SASEGT.

In its sample, this clonotype was seen many times. The chain is built from TRBV20-1 and TRBJ2-7, with D perhaps TRBD2 (5 bases). V lost 5 bases to trimming and J lost 0 bases, with 17 bases between them. Germline V gene lookup returns CDR1 DFQATT and CDR2 SNEGSKA (reference sequence). CDR3 length: 15 amino acids. The CDR3, as DNA: TGCAGTGCTCCCCCCGCGGGCGCCAGCTCCTACGAGCAGTACTTC. The encoded protein is CSAPPAGASSYEQYF.

The sample holds a few counts of this clonotype. The genes are TRBV20-1 and TRBJ2-3, with 10 bases aligning to TRBD2. Germline trimming cut 3 bases from V and 0 bases from J; bases unmatched to any gene: 12. CDR1 DFQATT and CDR2 SNEGSKA come from the germline V gene (reference sequence). The CDR3 contains 18 residues. The CDR3 reads CSASPREGAGGSTDTQYF. The CDR3 DNA follows: TGCAGTGCTAGTCCTAGGGAGGGAGCGGGAGGGAGCACAGATACGCAGTATTTT.

This clonotype was observed at least ten times. V is TRBV7-2 and J is TRBJ2-1; possibly TRBD2 for D (5 bases). The V gene's germline CDR1 is SGHTA and CDR2 FQGNSA. With 5 bases removed from V and 8 bases from J, the gap between germline ends came to 13 bases. The CDR3 is 13 residues long. CDR3 DNA sequence: TGTGCCAGCAGCCCACTAGGGTGGGATGAGCAGTTCTTC. The encoded protein is CASSPLGWDEQFF.

CDR3 in amino acids: CASSPRPDGSLHF. CDR3 bases: TGTGCCAGCAGTCCCCGCCCGGATGGATCCCTCCACTTT. The chain carries TRBV27 and TRBJ1-6, with unresolved D. There are 13 residues in the CDR3. V was cut by 5 bases and J by 14 bases, with 16 bases left in between. Germline V gene data show CDR1 as MNHEY and CDR2 as SMNVEV (reference sequence).

As DNA, the CDR3 is TGTGCCAGCAGGAGTAACACCGGGGAGCTGTTTTTT. Encoded protein: CASRSNTGELFF. The chain carries TRBV6-1 and TRBJ2-2; D not certain. V shed 6 bases and J shed 2 bases, with 4 bases lying between them. The V gene's germline CDR1 is MNHNS and CDR2 SASEGT. The CDR3 loop spans 12 amino acids.

Ten or more counts support this clonotype. This rearrangement joins TRBV6-1 to TRBJ1-2; D gene unclear. V was pared by 7 bases and J by 5 bases, with 14 bases between. The CDR3 contains 13 residues. Germline CDR1 MNHNS, CDR2 SASEGT. This CDR3 reads CASIGLLGYGYTF. The CDR3 DNA reads as TGTGCCAGCATCGGCTTACTAGGATATGGCTACACCTTC.

This clonotype was observed at least ten times. V and J are TRBV20-1 and TRBJ1-1; weak D call: TRBD1 (5 bases). Trimming took 6 bases from V and 2 from J, leaving 13 bases between them. This CDR3 spans 13 amino acids. The germline V gene has CDR1 DFQATT and CDR2 SNEGSKA (reference sequence). CDR3 sequence (DNA): TGCAGTGCCTCCGGACATTTTAACACTGAAGCTTTCTTT. This gives the protein CSASGHFNTEAFF.